A single sample is the source of the 6 T cell receptor beta chains below, sequenced in a study of T cell repertoires in ileal Crohn's disease. The sample's time point: inflamed ileum from the surgical specimen. Sequenced by immunoSEQ multiplex PCR; TCRdb stores in-frame clones only, minus some. The top ten hold approximately 10% of the sample, which has roughly 8,000 clones, 85% seen once. The sequencing input was ileal tissue. Every receptor here comes from an adult with Crohn's disease.

The V and J genes are TRBV21-1 and TRBJ1-2; the table's TRBD1 call for D was not verified on the DNA. TRBV21-1 is a pseudogene segment. This CDR3 region has 16 residues. The CDR3 reads CASSHPQGEELEGYTF. Written as DNA, the CDR3 is TGTGCCAGCAGCCACCCACAAGGGGAAGAGTTGGAGGGCTACACCTTC.

This clone was recorded once. Here the CDR3 reads CASSGASHEQYF. The CDR3 DNA reads TGCGCCAGCAGTGGGGCGAGCCACGAGCAGTACTTC. The chain combines TRBV10-2 with TRBJ2-7; D call uncertain. V shed 4 bases and J shed 5 bases, with 9 bases lying between them. Germline V gene sequence: CDR1 WSHSY, CDR2 SAAADI. The CDR3 is made up of 12 amino acids.

The chain joins TRBV27 to TRBJ1-2, with D tentatively TRBD1 (6 bases). The CDR3 totals 14 residues. Germline CDR1 and CDR2: MNHEY and SMNVEV (reference sequence). V was pared by 5 bases and J by 4 bases, with 14 bases between. The CDR3 coding sequence is TGTGCCAGCAGTCCACAGGACAGAGTCTATGGCTACACCTTC. Its protein product is CASSPQDRVYGYTF.

The rearrangement joins TRBV7-2 to TRBJ1-2; TRBD1 agrees at 9 bases. Germline V gene lookup returns CDR1 SGHTA and CDR2 FQGNSA. The V gene end was trimmed by 6 bases and the J gene end by 4 bases; junction bases not matched to a gene: 12. The CDR3 contains 16 residues. Written as DNA, the CDR3 is TGTGCCAGCAGGCAATTAGGGAGGGACAGGGCCTATGGCTACACCTTC. This codes for CASRQLGRDRAYGYTF.

This clone was detected only once. The V and J genes are TRBV2 and TRBJ2-2; TRBD1 aligns across 8 bases. After removal of 6 bases from V and 4 bases from J, the junction contained 7 bases not matched to a gene. CDR3 length equals 15 residues. Germline V gene data show CDR1 as SNHLY and CDR2 as FYNNEI. The CDR3 DNA reads as TGTGCCAGCAGGGACAGGGTATTGGGCACCGGGGAGCTGTTTTTT. This sequence encodes CASRDRVLGTGELFF.

The chain carries TRBV18 and TRBJ1-2, with no clear D. This CDR3 region has 13 residues. CDR1 is KGHSH and CDR2 is LQKENI in the germline V gene. Trimming cost V 3 bases and J 6 bases, with 11 bases left between them. The CDR3 sequence is CASSPHRDNGYTF. CDR3 bases: TGTGCCAGCTCACCCCACCGTGATAATGGCTACACCTTC.